The rows below give T cell receptor beta chains drawn from one sample of a study of blood T cell repertoires in COVID-19. Clones were read by immunoSEQ multiplex PCR, and TCRdb kept only the in-frame ones, dropping some. Among about 200,000 clones listed, less than 90% were seen once. The sequencing input was peripheral blood. All receptors come from a human donor in a cohort sampled during active COVID-19. Each CDR3 is given with its conserved first and last residue.

TRBV18	TRBJ2-3	CASSAGSRTDTQYF
TRBV19	TRBJ2-3	CASSPGQGYEGTQYF
TRBV11-3	TRBJ1-1	CASSSSGPSGAEAFF
TRBV19	TRBJ2-2	CASTPSDRGLTGELFF
TRBV19	TRBJ1-6	CASRAGTAYSPLHF
TRBV5-1	TRBJ1-6	CASSLARGQEANSPLHF
TRBV19	TRBJ1-2	CASRLSPLYGYTF
TRBV5-1	TRBJ2-2	CASSLADTGELFF
TRBV5-6	TRBJ2-5	CASSFGSGAKETQYF
TRBV6-5	TRBJ2-5	CASSYSRGSQETQYF
TRBV5-5	TRBJ1-3	CASSLFGPGQREGNTIYF
TRBV7-9	TRBJ1-1	CASSLDWRDTEAFF
TRBV11-3	TRBJ2-1	CASSLGSAGIQFF
TRBV18	TRBJ1-3	CASSPLTESSGNTIYF
TRBV7-6	TRBJ2-1	CASRPTGTGGNEQFF
TRBV9	TRBJ1-2	CASSAQAGQSGDGYTF
TRBV27	TRBJ1-2	CASSPQGLANYGYTF
TRBV10-2	TRBJ2-5	CASRATSGSYQETQYF
TRBV10-3	TRBJ1-6	CAISNRDRDSPLHF
TRBV6-5	TRBJ2-7	CASSYGGQGYEQYF
TRBV5-1	TRBJ2-2	CASNVNNINTGELFF
TRBV14	TRBJ2-2	CASSQEQGFVTGELFF
TRBV19	TRBJ2-3	CASSESGGTDTQYF
TRBV5-1	TRBJ2-7	CASSLSDTPHEQYF
TRBV11-2	TRBJ1-5	CASSLDNNQPQHF
TRBV5-1	TRBJ2-7	CASSGGGGFGYEQYF
TRBV7-3	TRBJ1-1	CASSLTLQGEAFF
TRBV5-8	TRBJ1-6	CASSQPWGQGSSPLHF
TRBV5-1	TRBJ1-2	CASSLGANYGYTF
TRBV5-1	TRBJ2-2	CASSPIGQLVTGELFF
TRBV7-8	TRBJ2-6	CASSFGTSGISGANVLTF
TRBV2	TRBJ2-5	CASTVLAGVQETQYF
TRBV7-9	TRBJ2-3	CASSSTLSTDTQYF
TRBV10-1	TRBJ1-2	CASSENQVANYGYTF
TRBV15	TRBJ2-5	CATSDRTKKTQYF
TRBV28	TRBJ1-6	CASYGGRTSPLHF
TRBV7-6	TRBJ2-1	CASSLAGTAYNEQFF
TRBV28	TRBJ1-2	CASREGGAQGYGYTF
TRBV7-8	TRBJ2-7	CASSNGREEIYEQYF
TRBV3-1/TRBV3-2	TRBJ1-5	CASSQGLTGLAYQPQHF
TRBV5-1	TRBJ2-3	CASSLAGTGTDTQYF
TRBV4-2	TRBJ1-2	CASSQNPTGAGSYGYTF
TRBV27	TRBJ2-1	CASSLANYQSYNEQFF
TRBV5-8	TRBJ2-2	CASSFRSQYTGELFF
TRBV6-6	TRBJ1-1	CASSYAENTEAFF
TRBV18	TRBJ1-2	CASSPTGSYGYTF